This is a list of T cell receptor beta chains from one sample in a study of blood T cell repertoires in COVID-19. TCRdb keeps only in-frame clones here, not all; method: immunoSEQ multiplex PCR. Among 25,000 or so clones listed, approximately 94% were seen once. The specimen sequenced was peripheral blood. The receptors were gathered from a woman between 50 and 59 years old with active COVID-19. The CDR3 runs from the conserved cysteine through the conserved F or W. The D gene is left open where the match is weak. Some rows mark clone size as missing; the rest say once, few, many or name a class of expanded clone.

>once|TRBD2|TRBJ2-3|TRBV11-2
CASSPYPLAGRDTQYF
TGTGCCAGCAGCCCCTACCCACTAGCGGGGAGAGATACGCAGTATTTT
>.|.|TRBJ2-5|TRBV5-1
CASSSQETQYF
TGCGCCAGCAGCTCTCAAGAGACCCAGTACTTC
>.|.|TRBJ2-1|TRBV28
CASRLRGAPNEQFF
TGTGCCAGCAGACTTCGGGGGGCCCCCAATGAGCAGTTCTTC
>.|TRBD1|TRBJ2-2|TRBV18
CASSLLGQPTTGELFF
TGTGCCAGCTCACTCTTGGGACAGCCGACTACCGGGGAGCTGTTTTTT
>.|.|TRBJ1-1|TRBV14
CASTRELNTEAFF
TGTGCCAGCACCCGGGAACTGAACACTGAAGCTTTCTTT
>.|.|TRBJ2-3|TRBV7-2
CASSLVGGPFTDTQYF
TGTGCCAGCAGCTTAGTTGGCGGGCCCTTCACAGATACGCAGTATTTT
>.|.|TRBJ2-2|TRBV5-4
CASSIFNTGELFF
TGTGCCAGCAGCATATTCAACACCGGGGAGCTGTTTTTT
>.|TRBD2|TRBJ2-1|TRBV19
CASRGTRKGLGVLNEQFF
TGTGCCAGTAGGGGGACTAGGAAAGGACTAGGAGTTCTCAATGAGCAGTTCTTC
>.|.|TRBJ2-7|TRBV12-3/TRBV12-4
CASSLQGSGQYF
TGTGCCAGCAGCCTGCAGGGGTCCGGGCAGTACTTC
>.|.|TRBJ2-6|TRBV29-1
CSVGEAGANVLTF
TGCAGCGTTGGGGAGGCTGGGGCCAACGTCCTGACTTTC
>.|TRBD2|TRBJ2-2|TRBV5-6
CASSPGGAVTGELFF
TGTGCCAGCAGCCCGGGGGGGGCCGTAACCGGGGAGCTGTTTTTT
>.|TRBD2|TRBJ2-1|TRBV4-1
CASSQGTSGGNNEQFF
TGCGCCAGCAGCCAAGGAACTAGCGGGGGCAACAATGAGCAGTTCTTC
>.|TRBD2|TRBJ2-5|TRBV5-1
CASSLQGTSGVETQYF
TGCGCCAGCAGCCTGCAAGGGACTAGCGGGGTGGAGACCCAGTACTTC
>.|.|TRBJ2-3|TRBV28
CASRNPRDTQYF
TGTGCCAGCAGGAATCCCAGGGATACGCAGTATTTT
>.|.|TRBJ2-7|TRBV27
CASSRSGGSYEQYF
TGTGCCAGCAGTAGGTCGGGTGGCTCCTACGAGCAGTACTTC
>once|.|TRBJ1-5|TRBV7-9
CASARDSNQPQHF
TGTGCCAGCGCCCGGGATAGCAATCAGCCCCAGCATTTT
>.|.|TRBJ2-3|TRBV5-1
CASSLGGAPLGDTQYF
TGCGCCAGCAGCTTGGGTGGGGCCCCTCTTGGGGATACGCAGTATTTT
>.|.|TRBJ2-2|TRBV4-1
CASSQDRRAAGELFF
TGCGCCAGCAGCCAAGATCGGAGGGCCGCCGGGGAGCTGTTTTTT
>.|TRBD2|TRBJ2-5|TRBV7-3
CASSLKAGETQYF
TGTGCCAGCAGCTTAAAAGCGGGGGAGACCCAGTACTTC
>.|.|TRBJ1-2|TRBV18
CASSQVGGGYTF
TGTGCCAGCTCACAGGTTGGAGGTGGCTACACCTTC
>.|.|TRBJ1-6|TRBV3-1/TRBV3-2
CASSPPFGGRSNSPLHF
TGTGCCAGCAGCCCACCCTTCGGGGGGCGGAGTAATTCACCCCTCCACTTT
>.|TRBD2|TRBJ2-5|TRBV3-1/TRBV3-2
CASSLGTSGLETQYF
TGTGCCAGCAGCCTCGGGACTAGCGGATTAGAGACCCAGTACTTC
>.|TRBD2|TRBJ2-3|TRBV7-7
CASSLQLAGLDTQYF
TGTGCTAGCAGCTTACAACTAGCGGGACTAGATACGCAGTATTTT
>once|.|TRBJ2-1|TRBV14
CASSQLVVVGYNEQFF
TGTGCCAGCAGCCAATTGGTGGTAGTCGGCTACAATGAGCAGTTCTTC
>.|.|TRBJ2-6|TRBV27
CASSLRGGTFSGANVLTF
TGTGCCAGCAGTTTAAGGGGGGGTACTTTCTCTGGGGCCAACGTCCTGACTTTC
>.|TRBD1|TRBJ1-2|TRBV10-3
CAISEMEGQFYGYTF
TGTGCCATCAGTGAGATGGAGGGACAGTTCTATGGCTACACCTTC
>once|.|TRBJ1-2|TRBV2
CASSFYEVGIGGYTF
TGTGCCAGCAGTTTTTACGAGGTCGGGATTGGAGGCTACACCTTC
>.|.|TRBJ1-6|TRBV6-5
CASSPRDNSPLHF
TGTGCCAGCAGCCCCAGGGATAATTCACCCCTCCACTTT
>.|.|TRBJ1-1|TRBV3-1/TRBV3-2
CASSLSRNTEAFF
TGTGCCAGCAGCCTTTCTCGGAACACTGAAGCTTTCTTT
>.|.|TRBJ2-2|TRBV6-4
CATREGPHTGELFF
TGTGCCACCCGTGAGGGGCCGCACACCGGGGAGCTGTTTTTT
>.|TRBD1|TRBJ1-5|TRBV11-2
CASSLGTGRNQPQHF
TGTGCCAGCAGCTTAGGGACAGGGAGGAATCAGCCCCAGCATTTT
>.|TRBD1|TRBJ2-1|TRBV5-1
CASSLSAFSSQGTNEQFF
TGCGCCAGCAGCTTGTCTGCCTTCTCATCACAGGGGACAAATGAGCAGTTCTTC
>.|.|TRBJ1-1|TRBV4-1
CASSHGHTEAFF
TGCGCCAGCAGCCACGGACATACTGAAGCTTTCTTT
>.|.|TRBJ1-1|TRBV28
CASSRGGPNTEAFF
TGTGCCAGCAGTAGGGGAGGACCGAACACTGAAGCTTTCTTT
>once|.|TRBJ1-2|TRBV2
CASRAGQIQTYGYTF
TGTGCCAGCAGGGCGGGGCAGATACAGACCTATGGCTACACCTTC
>.|.|TRBJ1-5|TRBV7-2
CASISPGTLLRLQPQHF
TGTGCCAGCATTTCTCCCGGGACACTACTGCGATTGCAGCCCCAGCATTTT
>.|.|TRBJ1-1|TRBV28
CASRALEGMATEAFF
TGTGCCAGCAGGGCTCTGGAGGGAATGGCGACTGAAGCTTTCTTT
>.|TRBD1|TRBJ2-1|TRBV2
CATTGTADNEQFF
TGTGCCACCACCGGGACAGCAGACAATGAGCAGTTCTTC
>.|.|TRBJ1-2|TRBV6-5
CASSYSKRQGYGYTF
TGTGCCAGCAGTTACTCGAAGCGGCAGGGGTATGGCTACACCTTC
>.|TRBD2|TRBJ2-3|TRBV7-8
CASRRTSGSYGTDTQYF
TGTGCCAGCAGAAGGACTAGCGGGAGTTATGGCACAGATACGCAGTATTTT
>.|.|TRBJ1-2|TRBV28
CASRGAPDGYTF
TGTGCCAGCAGAGGGGCCCCGGATGGCTACACCTTC
>.|TRBD1|TRBJ2-1|TRBV19
CASTPGQGPYNEQFF
TGTGCCAGTACCCCGGGACAGGGACCCTACAATGAGCAGTTCTTC
>.|TRBD2|TRBJ2-1|TRBV7-9
CASSSRTSGSFYNEQFF
TGTGCCAGCAGCTCCAGGACTAGCGGGAGCTTCTACAATGAGCAGTTCTTC
>once|.|TRBJ2-5|TRBV2
CAKKRQTEETQYF
TGTGCCAAGAAACGACAGACAGAAGAGACCCAGTACTTC
>.|TRBD1|TRBJ2-1|TRBV5-1
CASSLSTGAAYNEQFF
TGCGCCAGCAGCTTGTCGACAGGGGCCGCCTACAATGAGCAGTTCTTC